Sequencing of this TCR beta chain was carried out in a study of T cell responses to AZD1222 COVID-19 vaccine. The germline V gene has CDR1 SGHTS and CDR2 YDEGEE. The CDR3 covers 13 residues. Deletions cut 2 bases from V and 1 base from J, with 6 bases between. General observations from the study: Among the donors, most were white British and more were female, and clonal diversity was possibly underestimated.

Sequencing was performed with immunoSEQ multiplex PCR; in TCRdb, only in-frame clones are kept and a portion is missing. This sample has 130,000 or so clones, with roughly 93% found just once. Points on this clone: Its antigen is currently unknown.

Sample: peripheral blood, taken on day 0 of AZD1222 vaccination. V is TRBV5-8 and J is TRBJ1-1; D may be TRBD1 (5 bases). The clonotype originates from an adult in good health. The CDR3 nucleotides read TGTGCCAGCAGCTTTAGGGGGAACACTGAAGCTTTCTTT. Amino acid sequence: CASSFRGNTEAFF.